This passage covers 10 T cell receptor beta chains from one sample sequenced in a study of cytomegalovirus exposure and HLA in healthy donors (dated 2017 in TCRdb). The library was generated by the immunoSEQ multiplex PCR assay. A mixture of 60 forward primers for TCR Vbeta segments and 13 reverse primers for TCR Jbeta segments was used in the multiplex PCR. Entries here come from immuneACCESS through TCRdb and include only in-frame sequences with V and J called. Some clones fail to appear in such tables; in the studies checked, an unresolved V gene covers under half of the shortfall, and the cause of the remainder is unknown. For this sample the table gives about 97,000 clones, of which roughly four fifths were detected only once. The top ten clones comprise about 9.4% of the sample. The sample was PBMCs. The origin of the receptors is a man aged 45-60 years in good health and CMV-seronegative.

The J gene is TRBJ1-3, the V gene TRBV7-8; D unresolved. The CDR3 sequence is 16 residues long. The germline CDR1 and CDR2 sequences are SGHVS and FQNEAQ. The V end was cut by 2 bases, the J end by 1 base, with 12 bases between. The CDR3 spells CASSLRLIPSGNTIYF. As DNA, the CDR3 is TGTGCCAGCAGCTTAAGACTGATCCCGTCTGGAAACACCATATATTTT.

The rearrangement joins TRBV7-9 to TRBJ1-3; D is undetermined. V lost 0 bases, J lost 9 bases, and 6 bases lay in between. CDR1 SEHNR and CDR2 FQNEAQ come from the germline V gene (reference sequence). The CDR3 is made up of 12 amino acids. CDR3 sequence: CASSLARGTIYF. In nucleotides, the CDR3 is TGTGCCAGCAGCTTAGCCCGGGGCACCATATATTTT.

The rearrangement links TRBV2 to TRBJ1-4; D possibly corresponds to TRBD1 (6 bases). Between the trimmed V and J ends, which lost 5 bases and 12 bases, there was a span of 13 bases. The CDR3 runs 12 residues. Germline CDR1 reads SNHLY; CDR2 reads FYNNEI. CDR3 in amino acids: CASSRDRNELFF. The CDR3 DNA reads TGTGCCAGCAGTAGAGACAGGAACGAACTGTTTTTT.

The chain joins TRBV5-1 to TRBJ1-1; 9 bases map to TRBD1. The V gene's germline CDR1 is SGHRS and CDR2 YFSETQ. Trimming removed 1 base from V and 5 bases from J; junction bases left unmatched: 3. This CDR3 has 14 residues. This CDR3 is CASSLSGQGTEAFF. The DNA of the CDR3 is TGCGCCAGCAGCTTGTCGGGACAGGGAACTGAAGCTTTCTTT.

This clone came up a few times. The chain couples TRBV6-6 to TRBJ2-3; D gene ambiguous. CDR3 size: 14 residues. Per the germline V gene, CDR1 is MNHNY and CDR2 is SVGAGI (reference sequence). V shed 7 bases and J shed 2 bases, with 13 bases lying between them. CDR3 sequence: CASTPSQVTDTQYF. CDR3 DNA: TGTGCCAGCACCCCGAGTCAGGTCACAGATACGCAGTATTTT.

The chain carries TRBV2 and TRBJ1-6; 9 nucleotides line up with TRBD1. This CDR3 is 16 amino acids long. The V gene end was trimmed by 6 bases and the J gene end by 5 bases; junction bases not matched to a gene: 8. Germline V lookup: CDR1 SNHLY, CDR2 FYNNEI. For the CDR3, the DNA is TGTGCCAGCAGAGGACAGGGGCCTCTTGATAATTCACCCCTCCACTTT. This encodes CASRGQGPLDNSPLHF.

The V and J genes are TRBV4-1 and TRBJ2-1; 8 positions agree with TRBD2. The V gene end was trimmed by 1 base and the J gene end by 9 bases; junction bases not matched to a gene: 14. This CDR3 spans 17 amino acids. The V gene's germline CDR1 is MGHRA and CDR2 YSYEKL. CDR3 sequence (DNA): TGCGCCAGCAGCCAAGCCCCGAAACTAGCGGCAAGGGGTGAGCAGTTCTTC. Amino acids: CASSQAPKLAARGEQFF.

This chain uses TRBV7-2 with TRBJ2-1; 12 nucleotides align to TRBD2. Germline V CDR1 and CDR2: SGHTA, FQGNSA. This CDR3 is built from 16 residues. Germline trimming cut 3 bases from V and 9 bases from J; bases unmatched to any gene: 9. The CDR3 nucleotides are TGTGCCAGCAGCTTCTCTACGGCTAGCGGGAGGGGTGAGCAGTTCTTC. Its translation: CASSFSTASGRGEQFF.

The CDR3 is CASSSGLAGGELFF. CDR3 coding DNA: TGTGCCAGCAGCAGTGGACTAGCGGGCGGGGAGCTGTTTTTT. This sequence joins TRBV7-2 and TRBJ2-2; 11 bases are a match to TRBD2. Germline lookup yields CDR1 SGHTA and CDR2 FQGNSA. The CDR3 loop spans 14 amino acids. The V and J ends lost 5 bases and 7 bases, in that order; junction bases with no gene match: 3.

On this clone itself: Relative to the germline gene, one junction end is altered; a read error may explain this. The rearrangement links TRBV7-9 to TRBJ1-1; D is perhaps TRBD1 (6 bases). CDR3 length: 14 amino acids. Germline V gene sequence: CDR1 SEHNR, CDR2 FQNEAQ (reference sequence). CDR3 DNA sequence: TGTTCCAGCAGCTTCACAGGGCTGAACACTGAAGCTTTCTTT. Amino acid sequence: CSSSFTGLNTEAFF.